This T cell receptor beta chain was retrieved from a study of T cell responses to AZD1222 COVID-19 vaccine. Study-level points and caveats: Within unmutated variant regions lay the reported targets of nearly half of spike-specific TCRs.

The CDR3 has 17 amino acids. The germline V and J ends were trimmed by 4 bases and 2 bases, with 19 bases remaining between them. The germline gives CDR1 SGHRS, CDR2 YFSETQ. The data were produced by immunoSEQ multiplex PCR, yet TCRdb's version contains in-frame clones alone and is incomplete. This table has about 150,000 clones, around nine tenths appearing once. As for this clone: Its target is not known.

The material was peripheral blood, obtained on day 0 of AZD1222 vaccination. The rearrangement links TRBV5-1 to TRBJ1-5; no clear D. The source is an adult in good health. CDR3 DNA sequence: TGCGCCAGCAGCCCGACGGTTTCGGGGTGGGGCAATCAGCCCCAGCATTTT. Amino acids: CASSPTVSGWGNQPQHF.